The present T cell receptor (beta chain) was sequenced within a study of T cells after yellow fever vaccination. Whole-study results and caveats: Faster peaking, at day 5 versus 15, marked a secondary response that was weaker. A minor fraction of clonotypes spanned both CD4 and CD8 compartments.

Generation of TCR cDNA used 5'RACE template switching (which added a universal primer site and UMIs). Each CDR3 protein is one row after TCRdb ran MiXCR on the 5' RACE reads. The repertoire holds 200,000 to 300,000 distinct CDR3 sequences, with 10% to 15% as singletons. This clonotype was detected only a few times. Its antigen is currently unknown. J gave up 5 bases and V 3 bases, and 9 bases lay outside the gene matches. This CDR3 contains 15 residues. Germline lookup yields CDR1 SGHRS and CDR2 YFSETQ. The specimen comprised CD4+ T cells sorted from PBMCs, sampled 45 days after the yellow fever booster vaccination. The receptor was isolated from a man aged 25 to 40 who received the YFV17D yellow fever vaccine. The chain employs TRBV5-1 and TRBJ2-5; 8 bases align to TRBD2. This chain's CDR3 is CASSSLLAERETQYF. The CDR3 DNA sequence: TGCGCCAGCAGCTCCCTACTAGCGGAGAGGGAGACCCAGTACTTC.